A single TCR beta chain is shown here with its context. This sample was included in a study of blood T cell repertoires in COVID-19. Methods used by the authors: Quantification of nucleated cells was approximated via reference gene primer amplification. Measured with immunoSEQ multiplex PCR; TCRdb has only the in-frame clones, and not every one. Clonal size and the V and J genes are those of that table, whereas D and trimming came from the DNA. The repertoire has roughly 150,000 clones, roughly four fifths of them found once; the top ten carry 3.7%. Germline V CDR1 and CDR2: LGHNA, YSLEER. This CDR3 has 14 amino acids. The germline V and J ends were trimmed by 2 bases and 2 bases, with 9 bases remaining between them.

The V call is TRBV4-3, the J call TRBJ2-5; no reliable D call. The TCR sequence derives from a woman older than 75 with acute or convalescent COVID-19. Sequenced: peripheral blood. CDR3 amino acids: CASSQLARQETQYF. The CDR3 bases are TGCGCCAGCAGCCAATTGGCTAGGCAAGAGACCCAGTACTTC.